A selection of T cell receptor beta chains follows, all from one sample in a study of cytomegalovirus exposure and HLA in healthy donors. Generated by immunoSEQ multiplex PCR, the TCRdb table keeps only in-frame clones and is missing some. The sample shows roughly 80,000 clones, around 72% of them seen only once. The sequenced material came from PBMCs. Receptors originate from a woman aged 40 to 55 in good health and CMV-seropositive. The CDR3 runs from the conserved cysteine through the conserved F or W. Clone size is not always given. Where it is, it says once, few, many or a class for expanded clones.

V gene	clone size	J gene	CDR3 protein
TRBV11-2	NA	TRBJ2-5	CASSFGGTGQETQYF
TRBV7-6	few	TRBJ2-5	CASSLEATSGRGRETQYF
TRBV5-4	NA	TRBJ2-5	CASSPGREGGGTQYF
TRBV5-4	NA	TRBJ2-5	CASSFRGAEETQYF
TRBV29-1	NA	NA	CSALGDRAIEQYF
TRBV7-2	NA	TRBJ1-4	CASTEGGLTNEKLFF
TRBV28	NA	TRBJ2-7	CASSSRLAEYRREQYF
TRBV19	NA	TRBJ2-1	CASSTLAGYSYNEQFF
TRBV10-3	NA	TRBJ2-7	CAIGSGRSSYEQYF
TRBV18	NA	TRBJ2-1	CASSLPGLAAGGYNEQFF
TRBV6-4	NA	TRBJ2-2	CASSDSLSGELFF
TRBV2	NA	TRBJ1-5	CASSFAGGGQPQHF
TRBV19	once	TRBJ2-7	CASSPGANSYEQYF
TRBV4-3	once	TRBJ2-5	CASSQTQGETQYF
TRBV2	NA	TRBJ2-5	CASSEAVGGNRETQYF
TRBV10-3	NA	TRBJ1-1	CAINAAQGGDTEAFF
TRBV7-2	NA	TRBJ2-1	CASSPRRTSENNEQFF
TRBV5-8	once	TRBJ1-2	CASSPVLARVGYTF